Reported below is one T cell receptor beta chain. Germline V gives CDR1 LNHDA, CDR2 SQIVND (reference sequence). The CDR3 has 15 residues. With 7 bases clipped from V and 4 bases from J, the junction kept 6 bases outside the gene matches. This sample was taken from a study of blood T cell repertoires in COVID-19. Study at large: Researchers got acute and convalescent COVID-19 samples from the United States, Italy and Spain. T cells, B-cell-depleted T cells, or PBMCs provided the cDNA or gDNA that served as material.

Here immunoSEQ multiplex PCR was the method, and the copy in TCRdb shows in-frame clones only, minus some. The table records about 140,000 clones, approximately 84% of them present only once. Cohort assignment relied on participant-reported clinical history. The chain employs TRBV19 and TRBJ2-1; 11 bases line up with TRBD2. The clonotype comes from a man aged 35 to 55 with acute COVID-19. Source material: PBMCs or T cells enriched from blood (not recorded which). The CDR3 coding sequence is TGTGCCAGTACCCCCGGGACTAGCGGATACAATGAGCAGTTCTTC. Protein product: CASTPGTSGYNEQFF.